This record concerns one T cell receptor (beta chain) sequence. Its target is unknown. This record belongs to a study of blood T cells in healthy people across ages. Study findings and constraints: Diversity of TCR beta per million T cells declined in a roughly linear way with age. The unknown donor CMV status may have confounded expanded clonotype changes.

Trimming removed 2 bases at V and 6 bases at J, with 17 bases between. The CDR3 covers 16 residues. CDR1 is LGHDT and CDR2 is YNNKEL in the germline V gene (reference sequence). A second 7 to 11 cycle PCR used barcoded and J-beta primers. Each CDR3 protein is one row after TCRdb ran MiXCR on the 5' RACE reads. The sample records over a million distinct CDR3 sequences, under 45% being singletons. Sample: blood. This receptor was taken from a woman aged 60-75 years in good health. The V gene is TRBV3-1, the J gene TRBJ2-1, with D perhaps given as TRBD1 or TRBD2 (5 bases each). CDR3 in DNA: TGTGCCAGCAGCCAACTGGGACCAGCGGCGGGCAATGAGCAGTTCTTC. Its protein is CASSQLGPAAGNEQFF.